This T cell receptor beta chain was sequenced during a study of beta chain features in type 1 diabetes. Sequencing targeted expressed TCRB transcripts, as all isolated RNA had been reverse transcribed. TCRdb keeps only in-frame clones here, not all; method: immunoSEQ multiplex PCR. Among 310,000 or so clones listed, 6.5% to 10% were seen once. This clone was seen a few times. J lost 5 bases, V lost 6 bases, and 9 bases had no gene match. Germline V gene sequence: CDR1 SQVTM, CDR2 ANQGSEA. The CDR3 length is 13 residues. The sequence was collected from a woman between 18 and 30 years old in good health. Sequenced material: central memory CD4+ T cells from blood. The chain uses TRBV29-1 and TRBJ2-5; 7 positions agree with TRBD1. CDR3 coding DNA: TGCAGCGTCGGGACAGTTTCGTCGGAGACCCAGTACTTC. Translating it yields CSVGTVSSETQYF. Full variable domain (remainder filled in from reference TRBV29-1 and TRBJ2-5): SAVISQKPSRDICQRGTSLTIQCQVDSQVTMMFWYRQQPGQSLTLIATANQGSEATYESGFVIDKFPISRPNLTFSTLTVSNMSPEDSSIYLCSVGTVSSETQYFGPGTRLLVL.